The TCR beta chain described here comes from a study of quantifying T cell responses using KT2 cells. Study overall: cDNA was made from DNase-treated RNA using alpha and beta constant primers.

The germline CDR1 and CDR2 sequences are SGHVS and FQNEAQ. The CDR3 contains 16 residues. V shed 5 bases, J shed 0 bases, and the junction held 7 bases outside the gene matches. A single-stranded UMI oligo with SP2 sequence was ligated to cDNA 3' ends. An equimolar mix of RC1.1 and RC1.2 primed the beta chain across TRBC1 and TRBC2. TCRdb processed the UMI-ligation and nested PCR reads anew with MiXCR; each CDR3 protein has one entry. The sample consists of 40,000 to 60,000 distinct CDR3 sequences, approximately 10% of them appearing once. With respect to this clonotype: What it binds is unknown.

The sample is PBMC spiked with counted cells of clone KT2. General observations from the study: Even the lowest spike-in, about one KT2 cell per 100,000 PBMC, yielded detectable KT2 sequences.

This receptor was taken from a human donor. The sample comprised PBMCs spiked with cells of the T cell clone KT2. The chain uses TRBV7-8 and TRBJ1-3; 7 nucleotides agree with TRBD1. This CDR3 reads CASSTNRGSSGNTIYF. As DNA, the CDR3 is TGTGCCAGCAGCACCAACAGGGGAAGCTCTGGAAACACCATATATTTT. Together with reference TRBV7-8 and TRBJ1-3, the CDR3 gives the full variable domain: GAGVSQSPRYKVAKRGQDVALRCDPISGHVSLFWYQQALGQGPEFLTYFQNEAQLDKSGLPSDRFFAERPEGSVSTLKIQRTQQEDSAVYLCASSTNRGSSGNTIYFGEGSWLTVV.